This T cell receptor (beta chain) was sequenced during a study of beta chain features in type 1 diabetes. Expressed TCRB transcripts got sequenced, as all isolated RNA was reverse transcribed. Generated by immunoSEQ multiplex PCR, the TCRdb table keeps only in-frame clones and is missing some. The sample records a few hundred thousand clones, more than 13% being singletons. From germline, CDR1 is LGHNA and CDR2 YNFKEQ. The germline V and J ends were trimmed by 0 bases and 2 bases, with 8 bases remaining between them. This CDR3 is 16 amino acids long. CD45RO/CCR7/CD25/CD127/CD95/CD27 sorting isolated CD4+ naive, central memory, regulatory and stem cell-like memory cells.

This chain links TRBV4-2 with TRBJ2-6; no firm D call. The source of this sequence is a woman aged 18-29 years in good health. The sequencing sample was made of naive CD4+ T cells from blood. The CDR3 nucleotides read TGTGCCAGCAGCCAAGAAATCGTTCCTGGGGCCAACGTCCTGACTTTC. It codes for CASSQEIVPGANVLTF.